A single sample is the source of the 10 T cell receptor beta chains below, sequenced in a study of cytomegalovirus exposure and HLA in healthy donors. 60 Vbeta and 13 Jbeta primers were used in PCR. This table comes from immunoSEQ multiplex PCR, and its TCRdb copy is limited to in-frame clones, with some not included. The sample holds more than 50,000 clones, 65% to 80% seen once. Source material: PBMCs. These receptors all come from a female donor in good health and CMV-seronegative.

This chain links TRBV19 with TRBJ2-1; 9 bases fit TRBD2. The J segment lost 8 bases and the V segment lost 5 bases, leaving 13 bases of the junction unmatched. The CDR3 extends over 16 amino acids. The germline gives CDR1 LNHDA, CDR2 SQIVND (reference sequence). The CDR3 DNA sequence: TGTGCCAGTAGTCCCAGAGGACTAGCGCTTGGGCATGAGCAGTTCTTC. Translation: CASSPRGLALGHEQFF.

The chain is built from TRBV7-2 and TRBJ2-5; D is perhaps TRBD2 (6 bases). This CDR3 has 13 residues. Germline V gene sequence: CDR1 SGHTA, CDR2 FQGNSA. The V gene lost 3 bases and the J gene lost 5 bases, with 10 bases spanning the gap. CDR3 in amino acids: CASSLGTLETQYF. The CDR3 nucleotides are TGTGCCAGCAGCTTGGGGACTTTGGAGACCCAGTACTTC.

This clone was observed a handful of times. The chain links TRBV10-3 to TRBJ1-2; TRBD1 might be the D (5 bases). CDR3 length equals 13 residues. The V end was cut by 3 bases, the J end by 7 bases, with 12 bases between. In germline, CDR1 is ENHRY, CDR2 SYGVKD. CDR3 amino acids: CAISENRSSGYTF. The CDR3 nucleotides are TGTGCCATCAGTGAAAACAGGTCGAGTGGCTACACCTTC.

The J gene is TRBJ2-3, the V gene TRBV5-6; D remains unclear. From germline, CDR1 is SGHDT and CDR2 YYEEEE. This CDR3 spans 15 amino acids. The germline V and J ends were trimmed by 4 bases and 0 bases, with 12 bases remaining between them. The CDR3 reads CASSPGWRSTDTQYF. DNA for the CDR3: TGTGCCAGCAGCCCTGGGTGGCGGAGCACAGATACGCAGTATTTT.

V gene TRBV29-1 combines with J gene TRBJ2-5; possibly TRBD1 for D (7 bases). This CDR3 is 14 amino acids long. From germline, CDR1 is SQVTM and CDR2 ANQGSEA. V lost 3 bases, J lost 7 bases, and 18 bases lay in between. The CDR3 DNA reads as TGCAGCGTTGACAGGGGGGCACCCCGGGGGACCCAGTACTTC. Translating it yields CSVDRGAPRGTQYF. Full variable domain (missing parts from reference TRBV29-1 and TRBJ2-5): SAVISQKPSRDICQRGTSLTIQCQVDSQVTMMFWYRQQPGQSLTLIATANQGSEATYESGFVIDKFPISRPNLTFSTLTVSNMSPEDSSIYLCSVDRGAPRGTQYFGPGTRLLVL.

This clone came up once. This chain links TRBV28 with TRBJ2-1; 11 bases are a match to TRBD2. CDR3 length: 14 amino acids. V was pared by 10 bases and J by 8 bases, with 10 bases of the junction left unmatched. In germline, CDR1 is MDHEN, CDR2 SYDVKM. CDR3 nucleotides: TGTGCCACCCTATATAGCGGGGGGGCTCATGAGCAGTTCTTC. Its protein product is CATLYSGGAHEQFF.

The chain recombines TRBV14 with TRBJ2-7; D may be TRBD1 (6 bases). V was trimmed by 1 base and J by 2 bases, leaving 12 bases between them. The CDR3 totals 15 residues. The germline gives CDR1 SGHDN, CDR2 FVKESK. The CDR3 loop reads CASSQGGPGAYEQYF. In DNA form, the CDR3 reads TGTGCCAGCAGCCAAGGGGGGCCAGGGGCCTACGAGCAGTACTTC.

The V gene is TRBV7-9, the J gene TRBJ1-6; a weak D match, TRBD1 (6 bases). Germline loops: CDR1 SEHNR, CDR2 FQNEAQ (reference sequence). Trimming took off 6 bases at V and 0 bases at J, with 21 bases between the two ends. The CDR3 is 19 amino acids. Written as DNA, the CDR3 is TGTGCCAGCAGTAGACGTTTATCAACAGGGAGCTCCTATAATTCACCCCTCCACTTT. Translation gives CASSRRLSTGSSYNSPLHF. Using reference TRBV7-9 and TRBJ1-6 for the parts outside the CDR3, the full variable domain is DTGVSQNPRHKITKRGQNVTFRCDPISEHNRLYWYRQTLGQGPEFLTYFQNEAQLEKSRLLSDRFSAERPKGSFSTLEIQRTEQGDSAMYLCASSRRLSTGSSYNSPLHFGNGTRLTVT.

The chain uses TRBV5-1 and TRBJ2-1, with D possibly TRBD2 on 5 matching bases. V lost 4 bases and J lost 7, with 15 bases in between. This CDR3 region has 14 residues. Germline V gene sequence: CDR1 SGHRS, CDR2 YFSETQ. This CDR3 is CASSPYSGENEQFF. The CDR3 nucleotides are TGCGCCAGCAGCCCATACTCCGGGGAAAATGAGCAGTTCTTC.

The V call is TRBV13, the J call TRBJ2-7; maybe TRBD1 (6 bases). V lost 5 bases, J lost 5 bases, and 16 bases lay in between. CDR1 PRHDT and CDR2 FYEKMQ come from the germline V gene (reference sequence). The CDR3 consists of 14 residues. The CDR3 region is CASSTQQGLHEQYF. The CDR3 DNA reads as TGTGCCAGCAGCACACAGCAGGGGTTGCACGAGCAGTACTTC.